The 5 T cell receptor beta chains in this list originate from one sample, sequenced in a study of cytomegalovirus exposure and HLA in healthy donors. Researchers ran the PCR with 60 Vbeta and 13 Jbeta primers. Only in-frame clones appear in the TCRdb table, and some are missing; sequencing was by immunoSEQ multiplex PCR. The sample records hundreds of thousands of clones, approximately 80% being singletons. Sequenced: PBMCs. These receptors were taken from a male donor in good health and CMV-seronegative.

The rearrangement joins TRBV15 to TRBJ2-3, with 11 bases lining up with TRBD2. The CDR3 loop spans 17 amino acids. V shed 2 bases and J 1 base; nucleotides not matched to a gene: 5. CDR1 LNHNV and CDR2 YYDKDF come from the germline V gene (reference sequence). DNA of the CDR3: TGTGCCACCAGCAGATTCCCGGGACTAGCGGGCACAGATACGCAGTATTTT. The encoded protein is CATSRFPGLAGTDTQYF.

The CDR3 region is CASSKGQGWWNEQFF. CDR3 DNA sequence: TGTGCCAGCTCTAAAGGACAGGGTTGGTGGAATGAGCAGTTCTTC. The chain uses TRBV6-1 and TRBJ2-1; 8 bases are shared with TRBD1. The CDR3 runs to 15 residues. Germline values: CDR1 MNHNS, CDR2 SASEGT. V lost 8 bases to trimming and J lost 7 bases; unmatched junction nucleotides: 13.

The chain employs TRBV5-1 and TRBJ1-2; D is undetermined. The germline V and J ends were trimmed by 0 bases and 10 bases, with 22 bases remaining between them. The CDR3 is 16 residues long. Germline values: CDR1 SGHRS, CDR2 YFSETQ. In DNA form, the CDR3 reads TGCGCCAGCAGCTTGGGAGCCTCGGGGAGGGTTATGGACTACACCTTC. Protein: CASSLGASGRVMDYTF.

The DNA for the CDR3 is TGTGCCAGCAGCCTCTTGGGGACTAGCGGGAGGAACTTAGTAGGAGAGACCCAGTACTTC. Amino acid sequence: CASSLLGTSGRNLVGETQYF. This chain connects TRBV5-4 to TRBJ2-5; 15 bases align to TRBD2. Germline V gene sequence: CDR1 SGHNT, CDR2 YYREEE (reference sequence). V shed 4 bases, J shed 4 bases, and the junction held 17 bases outside the gene matches. The CDR3 totals 20 residues. The variable domain in full, completed from reference TRBV5-4 and TRBJ2-5, reads ETGVTQSPTHLIKTRGQQVTLRCSSQSGHNTVSWYQQALGQGPQFIFQYYREEENGRGNFPPRFSGLQFPNYSSELNVNALELDDSALYLCASSLLGTSGRNLVGETQYFGPGTRLLVL.

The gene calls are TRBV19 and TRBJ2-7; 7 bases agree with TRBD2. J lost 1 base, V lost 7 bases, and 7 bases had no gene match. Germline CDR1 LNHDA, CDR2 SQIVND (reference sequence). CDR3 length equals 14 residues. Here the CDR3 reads CASTPAGQSYEQYF. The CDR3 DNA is TGTGCCAGTACCCCAGCGGGGCAGTCCTACGAGCAGTACTTC.